The clone carrying this T cell receptor beta chain was counted between two and nine times. Antigen specificity is unknown. This sample was included in a study of blood T cells in healthy people across ages. General study results and limits: Roughly linear declines in TCR beta diversity per million T cells occurred with age. Naive CD4+ cells and diversity were both higher in long-lived donors than in aged donors.

With a J-beta primer mix and a sample-barcoded 5' primer, a second PCR ran about 6 to 11 cycles. A template-switch adaptor with 12 random nucleotides tagged each cDNA molecule. A single record per CDR3 protein comes from TCRdb applying MiXCR to the 5' RACE reads. Here the sample spans about 770,000 distinct CDR3 sequences, more than 40% being singletons. Each sample provided at least 6 micrograms of extracted total RNA. CDR1 and CDR2 (germline): LGHNA, YSLEER. The CDR3 contains 14 residues. V was clipped by 4 bases and J by 5 bases; unmatched bases: 4. J is TRBJ2-1 and V is TRBV4-3; 8 positions agree with TRBD2. The material sequenced was blood. The receptor was derived from a man aged 55-75 years in good health. CDR3 nucleotide sequence: TGCGCCAGCAGCCCGGGACTAGTGGACAATGAGCAGTTCTTC. Amino acids: CASSPGLVDNEQFF.